This TCR beta chain was observed in a study of beta chain features in type 1 diabetes. General study points: Any HLA effect on TCRB rearrangement was left unresolved by small sub-analyses.

V shed 2 bases and J shed 2 bases, with 9 bases lying between them. CDR3 size: 13 residues. Germline lookup yields CDR1 GTSNPN and CDR2 SVGIG (reference sequence). The study reverse transcribed the entire isolated RNA, so it sequenced expressed TCRB transcripts. Sequencing used immunoSEQ multiplex PCR; TCRdb keeps in-frame clones, though not all of them. The table includes around 400,000 clones, around 12% detected once. Concerning this clone itself: Antigen: not known.

The sample comprised naive CD4+ T cells from blood. The TCR comes from a man aged 18-30 years in good health. The V call is TRBV30, the J call TRBJ2-5; D not resolved. The CDR3 region is CAWSRSGQETQYF. For the CDR3, the DNA is TGTGCCTGGAGTCGTTCGGGTCAAGAGACCCAGTACTTC.